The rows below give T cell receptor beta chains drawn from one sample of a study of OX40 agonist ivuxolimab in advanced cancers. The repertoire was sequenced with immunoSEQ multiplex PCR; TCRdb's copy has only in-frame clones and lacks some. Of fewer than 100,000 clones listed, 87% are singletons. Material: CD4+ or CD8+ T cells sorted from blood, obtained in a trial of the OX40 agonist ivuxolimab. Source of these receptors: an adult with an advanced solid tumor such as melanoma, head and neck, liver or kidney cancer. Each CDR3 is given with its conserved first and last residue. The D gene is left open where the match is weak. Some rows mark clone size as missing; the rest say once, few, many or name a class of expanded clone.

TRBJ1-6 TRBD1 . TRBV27 CASNGRGQMRLHF TGTGCCAGCAACGGCAGGGGGCAAATGAGGCTCCACTTT
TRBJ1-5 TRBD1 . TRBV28 CASSTPLGQGYQPQHF TGTGCCAGCAGTACTCCCTTAGGACAGGGGTATCAGCCCCAGCATTTT
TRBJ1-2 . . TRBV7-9 CASSPNGPGSYGYTF TGTGCCAGCAGCCCCAACGGGCCCGGTAGCTATGGCTACACCTTC
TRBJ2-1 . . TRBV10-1 CASSDPTRMRDEQFF TGCGCCAGCAGTGATCCAACTAGGATGCGGGATGAGCAGTTCTTC
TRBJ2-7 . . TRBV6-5 CASSYLLRTEQYF TGTGCCAGCAGTTACCTCCTTAGGACCGAGCAGTACTTC
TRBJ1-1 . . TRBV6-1 CASSRQLMNTEAFF TGTGCCAGCAGCCGACAGCTTATGAACACTGAAGCTTTCTTT
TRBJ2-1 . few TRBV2 CASSEAVLAEQFF TGTGCCAGCAGTGAAGCGGTATTAGCGGAGCAGTTCTTC
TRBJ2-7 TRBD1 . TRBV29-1 CSVVLGTGMYEQYF TGCAGCGTCGTACTCGGGACAGGGATGTACGAGCAGTACTTC
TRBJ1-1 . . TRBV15 CATSRVGNTEAFF TGTGCCACCAGCAGAGTGGGTAACACTGAAGCTTTCTTT
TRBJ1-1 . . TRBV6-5 CASSYAYTGLNTEAFF TGTGCCAGCAGTTACGCCTACACAGGGTTGAACACTGAAGCTTTCTTT
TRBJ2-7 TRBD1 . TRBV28 CASSPTGTGGTYEQYF TGTGCCAGCAGTCCCACCGGGACAGGTGGGACCTACGAGCAGTACTTC
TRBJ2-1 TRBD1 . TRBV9 CASSIRDRPGNEQFF TGTGCCAGCAGCATCCGGGACAGGCCAGGCAATGAGCAGTTCTTC
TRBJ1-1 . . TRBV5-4 CASSPLVNTEAFF TGTGCCAGCAGCCCCCTGGTGAACACTGAAGCTTTCTTT
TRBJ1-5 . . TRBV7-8 CASSSRIYQPQHF TGTGCCAGCAGCTCAAGAATCTATCAGCCCCAGCATTTT
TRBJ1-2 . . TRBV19 CASSIGPSRDSYGYTF TGTGCCAGTAGTATCGGGCCTTCCAGAGACTCCTATGGCTACACCTTC
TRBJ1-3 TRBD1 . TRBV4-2 CASSQGVGTGSSGNTIYF TGTGCCAGCAGCCAAGGGGTCGGGACAGGGAGCTCTGGAAACACCATATATTTT
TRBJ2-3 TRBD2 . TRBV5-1 CASRRSGGDTQYF TGCGCCAGCCGGCGGTCGGGGGGAGATACGCAGTATTTT
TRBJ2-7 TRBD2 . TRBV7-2 CASSFYGGSGVYEQYF TGTGCCAGCAGCTTCTACGGGGGAAGCGGGGTCTACGAGCAGTACTTC
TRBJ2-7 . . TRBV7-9 CASSPLGDEQYF TGTGCCAGCAGCCCTCTAGGGGACGAGCAGTACTTC
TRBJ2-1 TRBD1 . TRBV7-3 CASSLNPGQGPNEQFF TGTGCCAGCAGCCTAAATCCGGGACAGGGTCCCAATGAGCAGTTCTTC
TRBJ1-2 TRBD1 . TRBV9 CASSPHSGQENYGYTF TGTGCCAGCAGCCCTCACTCGGGACAGGAAAACTATGGCTACACCTTC
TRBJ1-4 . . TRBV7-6 CASSLVMGRNEKLFF TGTGCCAGCAGCTTAGTTATGGGCCGTAATGAAAAACTGTTTTTT
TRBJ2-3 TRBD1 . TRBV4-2 CASSGGTATLTDTQYF TGTGCCAGCAGCGGTGGGACAGCCACATTAACAGATACGCAGTATTTT
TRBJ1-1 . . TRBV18 CASSPTANTEAFF TGTGCCAGCTCACCGACAGCTAACACTGAAGCTTTCTTT
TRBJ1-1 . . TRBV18 CASSPRRANTEAFF TGTGCCAGCTCACCACGCAGGGCAAACACTGAAGCTTTCTTT
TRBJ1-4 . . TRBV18 CASSPKQARREKLFF TGTGCCAGCTCACCGAAACAGGCCAGGCGCGAAAAACTGTTTTTT
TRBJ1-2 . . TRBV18 CASSPGGDNYGYTF TGTGCCAGCTCACCGGGGGGGGATAACTATGGCTACACCTTC
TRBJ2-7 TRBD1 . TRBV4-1 CASSRDRNVRYEQYF TGCGCCAGCAGCAGGGACAGGAATGTCCGCTACGAGCAGTACTTC
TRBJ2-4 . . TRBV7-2 CASSDSRAKNIQYF TGTGCCAGCAGCGATAGTAGAGCCAAAAACATTCAGTACTTC
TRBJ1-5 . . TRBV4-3 CASSPGRGFNQPQHF TGCGCCAGCAGCCCAGGGCGAGGGTTCAATCAGCCCCAGCATTTT
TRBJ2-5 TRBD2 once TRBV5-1 CASSLGVGGAPETQYF TGCGCCAGCAGCTTGGGGGTCGGGGGGGCTCCAGAGACCCAGTACTTC
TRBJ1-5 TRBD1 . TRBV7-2 CASSLTGGSRSQPQHF TGTGCCAGCAGCTTAACAGGGGGCTCCCGTAGTCAGCCCCAGCATTTT
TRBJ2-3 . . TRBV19 CASSPAATDTQYF TGTGCCAGTAGCCCTGCAGCCACAGATACGCAGTATTTT
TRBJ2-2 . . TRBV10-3 CAISEAAGAGELFF TGTGCCATCAGTGAGGCCGCAGGGGCCGGGGAGCTGTTTTTT
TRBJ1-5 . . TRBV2 CASKRDTNQPQHF TGTGCCAGCAAACGGGACACAAATCAGCCCCAGCATTTT
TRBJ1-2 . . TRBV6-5 CAAHNFAGYTF TGTGCCGCCCATAATTTCGCTGGCTACACCTTC
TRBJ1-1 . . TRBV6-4 CASSGQMNTEAFF TGTGCCAGCAGTGGACAGATGAACACTGAAGCTTTCTTT
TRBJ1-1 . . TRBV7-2 CASSPRVGTEAFF TGTGCCAGCAGCCCCAGGGTGGGCACTGAAGCTTTCTTT
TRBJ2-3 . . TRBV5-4 CASSPPGFQGLADTQYF TGTGCCAGCAGCCCCCCGGGTTTTCAGGGGCTGGCAGATACGCAGTATTTT
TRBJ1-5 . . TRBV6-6 CASSYLTARDQPQHF TGTGCCAGCAGTTACCTTACAGCGCGGGATCAGCCCCAGCATTTT
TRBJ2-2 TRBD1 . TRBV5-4 CASSSRTGFGVWELFF TGTGCCAGCAGCTCTAGGACAGGGTTCGGTGTATGGGAGCTGTTTTTT
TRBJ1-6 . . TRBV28 CASGWINSPLHF TGTGCCAGTGGGTGGATAAATTCACCCCTCCACTTT
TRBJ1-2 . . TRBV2 CASIPPGLYGYTF TGTGCCAGCATCCCCCCAGGTCTCTATGGCTACACCTTC
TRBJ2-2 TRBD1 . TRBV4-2 CASSQVGQGRGTGELFF TGTGCCAGCAGCCAGGTTGGACAGGGAAGGGGTACCGGGGAGCTGTTTTTT
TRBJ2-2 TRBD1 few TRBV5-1 CASSALTGPSTGELFF TGCGCCAGCAGCGCTCTGACAGGGCCCAGCACCGGGGAGCTGTTTTTT
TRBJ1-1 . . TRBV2 CASRPLPPTMNTEAFF TGTGCCAGCAGGCCCCTTCCCCCCACTATGAACACTGAAGCTTTCTTT